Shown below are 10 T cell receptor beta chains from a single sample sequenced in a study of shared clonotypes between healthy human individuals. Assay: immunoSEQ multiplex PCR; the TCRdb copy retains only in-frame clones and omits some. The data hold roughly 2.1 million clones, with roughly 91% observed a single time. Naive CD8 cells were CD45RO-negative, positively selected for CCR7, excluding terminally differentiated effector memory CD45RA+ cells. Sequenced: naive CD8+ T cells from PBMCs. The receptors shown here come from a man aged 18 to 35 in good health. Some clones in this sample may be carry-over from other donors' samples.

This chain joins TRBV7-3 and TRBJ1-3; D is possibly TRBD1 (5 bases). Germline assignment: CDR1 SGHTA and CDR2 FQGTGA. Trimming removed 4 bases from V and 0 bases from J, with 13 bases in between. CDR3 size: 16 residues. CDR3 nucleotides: TGTGCCAGCAGCTACGGGACGGCCAACTCTGGAAACACCATATATTTT. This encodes CASSYGTANSGNTIYF. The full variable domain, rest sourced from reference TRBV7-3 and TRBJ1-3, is GAGVSQTPSNKVTEKGKYVELRCDPISGHTALYWYRQSLGQGPEFLIYFQGTGAADDSGLPNDRFFAVRPEGSVSTLKIQRTERGDSAVYLCASSYGTANSGNTIYFGEGSWLTVV.

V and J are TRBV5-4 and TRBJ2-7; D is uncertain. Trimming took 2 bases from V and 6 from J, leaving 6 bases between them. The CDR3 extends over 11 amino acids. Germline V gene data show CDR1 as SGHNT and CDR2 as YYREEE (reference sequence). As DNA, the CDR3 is TGTGCCAGCAGCTTAGGGATCGAGCAGTACTTC. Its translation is CASSLGIEQYF. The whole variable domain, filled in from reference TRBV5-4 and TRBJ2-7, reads ETGVTQSPTHLIKTRGQQVTLRCSSQSGHNTVSWYQQALGQGPQFIFQYYREEENGRGNFPPRFSGLQFPNYSSELNVNALELDDSALYLCASSLGIEQYFGPGTRLTVT.

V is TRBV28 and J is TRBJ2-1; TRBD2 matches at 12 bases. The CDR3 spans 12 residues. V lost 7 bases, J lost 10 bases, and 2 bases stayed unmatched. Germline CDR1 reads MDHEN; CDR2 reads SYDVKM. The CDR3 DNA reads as TGTGCCAGCAACCTAGCGGGAGGGGAGCAGTTCTTC. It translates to CASNLAGGEQFF.

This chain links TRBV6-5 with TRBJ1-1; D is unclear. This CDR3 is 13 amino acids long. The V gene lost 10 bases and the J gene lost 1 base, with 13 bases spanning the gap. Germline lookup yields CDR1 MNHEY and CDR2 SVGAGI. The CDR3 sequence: CATSTGRNTEAFF. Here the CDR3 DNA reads TGTGCCACCTCCACGGGAAGGAACACTGAAGCTTTCTTT.

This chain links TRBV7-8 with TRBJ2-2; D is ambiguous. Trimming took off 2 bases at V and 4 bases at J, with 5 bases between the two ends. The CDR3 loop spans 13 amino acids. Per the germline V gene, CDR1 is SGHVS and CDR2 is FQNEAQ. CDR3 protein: CASSLTFTGELFF. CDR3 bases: TGTGCCAGCAGCTTAACATTCACCGGGGAGCTGTTTTTT. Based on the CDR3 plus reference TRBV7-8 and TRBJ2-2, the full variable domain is GAGVSQSPRYKVAKRGQDVALRCDPISGHVSLFWYQQALGQGPEFLTYFQNEAQLDKSGLPSDRFFAERPEGSVSTLKIQRTQQEDSAVYLCASSLTFTGELFFGEGSRLTVL.

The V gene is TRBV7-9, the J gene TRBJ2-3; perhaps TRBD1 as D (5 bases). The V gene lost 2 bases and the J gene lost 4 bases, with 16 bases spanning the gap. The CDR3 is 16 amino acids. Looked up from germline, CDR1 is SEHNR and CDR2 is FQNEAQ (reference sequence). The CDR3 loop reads CASSLLRGLDPDTQYF. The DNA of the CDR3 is TGTGCCAGCAGCTTACTAAGGGGTTTGGATCCAGATACGCAGTATTTT.

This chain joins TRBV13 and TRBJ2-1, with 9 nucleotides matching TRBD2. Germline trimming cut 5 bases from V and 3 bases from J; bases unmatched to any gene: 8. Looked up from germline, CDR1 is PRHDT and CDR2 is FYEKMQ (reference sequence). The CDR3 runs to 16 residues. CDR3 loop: CASSGLREGIYNEQFF. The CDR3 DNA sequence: TGTGCCAGCAGCGGCCTGCGGGAGGGCATCTACAATGAGCAGTTCTTC.

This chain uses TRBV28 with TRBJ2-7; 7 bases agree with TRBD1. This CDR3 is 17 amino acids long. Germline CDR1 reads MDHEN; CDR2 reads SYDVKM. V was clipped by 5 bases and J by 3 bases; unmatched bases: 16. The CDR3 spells CASSLLHRQGSHYEQYF. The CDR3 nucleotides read TGTGCCAGCAGTCTACTACACCGACAGGGTTCCCACTACGAGCAGTACTTC. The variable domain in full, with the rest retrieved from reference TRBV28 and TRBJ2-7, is DVKVTQSSRYLVKRTGEKVFLECVQDMDHENMFWYRQDPGLGLRLIYFSYDVKMKEKGDIPEGYSVSREKKERFSLILESASTNQTSMYLCASSLLHRQGSHYEQYFGPGTRLTVT.

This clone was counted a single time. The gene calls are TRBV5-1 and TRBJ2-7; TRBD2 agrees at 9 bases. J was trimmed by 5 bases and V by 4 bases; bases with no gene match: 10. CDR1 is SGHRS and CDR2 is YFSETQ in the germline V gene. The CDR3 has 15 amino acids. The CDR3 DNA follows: TGCGCCAGCAGCGCCTTGGGTAGCGGGAGCCACGAGCAGTACTTC. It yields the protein CASSALGSGSHEQYF.

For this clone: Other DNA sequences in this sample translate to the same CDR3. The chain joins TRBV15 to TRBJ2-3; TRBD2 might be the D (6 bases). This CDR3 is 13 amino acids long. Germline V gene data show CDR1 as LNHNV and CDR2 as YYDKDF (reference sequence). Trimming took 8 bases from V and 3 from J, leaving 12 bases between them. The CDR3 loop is CATRGRGTDTQYF. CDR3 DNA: TGTGCCACCCGGGGGAGAGGGACAGATACGCAGTATTTT.